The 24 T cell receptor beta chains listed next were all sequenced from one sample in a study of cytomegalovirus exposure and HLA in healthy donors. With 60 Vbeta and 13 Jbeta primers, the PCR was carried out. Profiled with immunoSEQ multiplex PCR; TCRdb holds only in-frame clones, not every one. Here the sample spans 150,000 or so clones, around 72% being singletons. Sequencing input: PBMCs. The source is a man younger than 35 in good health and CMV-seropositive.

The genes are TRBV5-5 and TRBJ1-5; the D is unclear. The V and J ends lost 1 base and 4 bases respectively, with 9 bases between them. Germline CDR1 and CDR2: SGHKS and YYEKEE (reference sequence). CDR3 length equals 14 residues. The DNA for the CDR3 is TGTGCCAGCAGCTTGCGGGGTCCAAATCAGCCCCAGCATTTT. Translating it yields CASSLRGPNQPQHF.

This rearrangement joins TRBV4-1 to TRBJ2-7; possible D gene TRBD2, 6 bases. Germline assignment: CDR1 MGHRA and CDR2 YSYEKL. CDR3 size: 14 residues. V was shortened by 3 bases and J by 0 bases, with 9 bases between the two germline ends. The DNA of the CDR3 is TGCGCCAGCAGCCACCCCGGGGGCTCCTACGAGCAGTACTTC. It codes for CASSHPGGSYEQYF.

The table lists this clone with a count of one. The CDR3 DNA reads TGTGCCAGCAGTCCCCAGGGCTCCGGGAACATTCAGTACTTC. Translation: CASSPQGSGNIQYF. The chain has TRBV28 and TRBJ2-4; the D gene is possibly TRBD1 (5 bases). CDR1 MDHEN and CDR2 SYDVKM come from the germline V gene. Trimming removed 5 bases from V and 7 bases from J, with 15 bases in between. The CDR3 extends over 14 amino acids.

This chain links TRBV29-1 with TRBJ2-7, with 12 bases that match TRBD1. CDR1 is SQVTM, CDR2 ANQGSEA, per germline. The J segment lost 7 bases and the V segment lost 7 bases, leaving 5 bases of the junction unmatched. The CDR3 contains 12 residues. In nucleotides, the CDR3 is TGCAGCGGGGGACAGGGGGCAGGGGAGCAGTACTTC. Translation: CSGGQGAGEQYF.

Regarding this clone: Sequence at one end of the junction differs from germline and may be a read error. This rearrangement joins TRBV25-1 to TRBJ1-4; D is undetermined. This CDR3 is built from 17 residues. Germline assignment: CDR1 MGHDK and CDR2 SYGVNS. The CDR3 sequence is CASSELIGGRSNEKLFF. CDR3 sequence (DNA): TGTGCCAGCAGTGAATTAATTGGAGGGAGATCTAACGAAAAACTGTTTTTT.

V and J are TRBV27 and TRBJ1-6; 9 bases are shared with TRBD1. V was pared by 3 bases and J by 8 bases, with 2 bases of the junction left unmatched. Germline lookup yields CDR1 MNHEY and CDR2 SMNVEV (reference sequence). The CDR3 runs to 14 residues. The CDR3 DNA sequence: TGTGCCAGCAGTTTGGACAGGGGTTATTCACCCCTCCACTTT. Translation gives CASSLDRGYSPLHF.

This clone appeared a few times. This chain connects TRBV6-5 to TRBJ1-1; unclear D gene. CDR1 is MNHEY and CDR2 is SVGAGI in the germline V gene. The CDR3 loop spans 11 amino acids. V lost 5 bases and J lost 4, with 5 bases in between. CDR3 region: CASSVSTEAFF. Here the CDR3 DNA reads TGTGCCAGCAGTGTGAGCACTGAAGCTTTCTTT.

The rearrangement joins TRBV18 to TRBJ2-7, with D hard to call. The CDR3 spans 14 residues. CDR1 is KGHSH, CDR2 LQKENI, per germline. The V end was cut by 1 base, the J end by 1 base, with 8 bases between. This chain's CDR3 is CASSPRLQSYEQYF. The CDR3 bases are TGTGCCAGCTCACCACGGCTTCAGTCCTACGAGCAGTACTTC.

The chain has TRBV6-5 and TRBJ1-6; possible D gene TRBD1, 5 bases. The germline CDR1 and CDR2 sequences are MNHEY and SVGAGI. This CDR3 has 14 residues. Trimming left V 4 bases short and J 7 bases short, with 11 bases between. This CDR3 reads CASSSGLSNSPLHF. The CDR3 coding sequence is TGTGCCAGCAGTTCAGGGTTATCAAATTCACCCCTCCACTTT.

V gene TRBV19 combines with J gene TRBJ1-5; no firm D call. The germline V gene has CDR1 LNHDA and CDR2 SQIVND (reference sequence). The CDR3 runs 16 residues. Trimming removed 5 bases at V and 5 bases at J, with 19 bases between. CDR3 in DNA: TGTGCCAGTAGTCGCGGATTTTCGCAGTCCCATCAGCCCCAGCATTTT. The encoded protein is CASSRGFSQSHQPQHF.

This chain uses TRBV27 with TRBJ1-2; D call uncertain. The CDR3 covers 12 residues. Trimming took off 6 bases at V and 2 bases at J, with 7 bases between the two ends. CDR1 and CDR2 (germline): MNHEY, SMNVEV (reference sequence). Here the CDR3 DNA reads TGTGCCAGCAGCCCTACGAACTATGGCTACACCTTC. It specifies CASSPTNYGYTF.

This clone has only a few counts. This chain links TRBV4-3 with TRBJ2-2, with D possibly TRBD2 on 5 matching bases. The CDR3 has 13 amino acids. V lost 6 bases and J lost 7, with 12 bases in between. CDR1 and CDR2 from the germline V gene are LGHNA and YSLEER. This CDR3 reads CASSADRGGELFF. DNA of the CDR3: TGCGCCAGCAGTGCAGACCGGGGCGGGGAGCTGTTTTTT.

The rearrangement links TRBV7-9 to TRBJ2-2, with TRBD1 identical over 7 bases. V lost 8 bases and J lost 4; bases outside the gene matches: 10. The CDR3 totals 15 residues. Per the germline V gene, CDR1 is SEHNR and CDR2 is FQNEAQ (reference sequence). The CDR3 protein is CASPPEDRFTGELFF. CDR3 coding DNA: TGTGCCAGCCCCCCCGAGGACAGGTTCACCGGGGAGCTGTTTTTT.

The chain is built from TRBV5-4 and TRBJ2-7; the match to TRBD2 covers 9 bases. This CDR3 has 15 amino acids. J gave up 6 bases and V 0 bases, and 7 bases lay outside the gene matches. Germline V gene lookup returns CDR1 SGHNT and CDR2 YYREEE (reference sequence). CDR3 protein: CASSLGGGAGGEQYF. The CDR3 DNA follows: TGTGCCAGCAGCTTGGGCGGGGGGGCCGGCGGCGAGCAGTACTTC.

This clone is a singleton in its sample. CDR3 sequence: CASSLAVANYGYTF. CDR3 DNA sequence: TGTGCCAGCAGCTTGGCGGTGGCTAACTATGGCTACACCTTC. The chain is built from TRBV7-9 and TRBJ1-2; D is undetermined. The germline V gene has CDR1 SEHNR and CDR2 FQNEAQ (reference sequence). CDR3 length equals 14 residues. V was cut by 3 bases and J by 0 bases, with 8 bases left in between.

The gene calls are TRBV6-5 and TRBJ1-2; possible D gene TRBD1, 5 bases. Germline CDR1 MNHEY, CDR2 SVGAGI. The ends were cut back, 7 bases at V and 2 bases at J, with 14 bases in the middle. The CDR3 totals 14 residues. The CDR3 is CASTPWRQNYGYTF. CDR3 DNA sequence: TGTGCCAGCACCCCGTGGAGACAGAACTATGGCTACACCTTC.

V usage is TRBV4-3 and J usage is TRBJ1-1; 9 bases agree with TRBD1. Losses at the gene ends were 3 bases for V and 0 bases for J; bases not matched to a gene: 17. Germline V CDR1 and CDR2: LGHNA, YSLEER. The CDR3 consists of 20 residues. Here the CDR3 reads CASSQTGQGVLRRMNTEAFF. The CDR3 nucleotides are TGCGCCAGCAGCCAGACGGGACAGGGTGTATTGAGAAGGATGAACACTGAAGCTTTCTTT.

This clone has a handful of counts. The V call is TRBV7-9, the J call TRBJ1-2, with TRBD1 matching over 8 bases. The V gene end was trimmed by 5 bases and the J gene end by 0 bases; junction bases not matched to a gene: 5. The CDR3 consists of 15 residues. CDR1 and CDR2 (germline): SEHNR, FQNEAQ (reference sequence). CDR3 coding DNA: TGTGCCAGCAGCGACAGGGGTGAAACTAACTATGGCTACACCTTC. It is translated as CASSDRGETNYGYTF.

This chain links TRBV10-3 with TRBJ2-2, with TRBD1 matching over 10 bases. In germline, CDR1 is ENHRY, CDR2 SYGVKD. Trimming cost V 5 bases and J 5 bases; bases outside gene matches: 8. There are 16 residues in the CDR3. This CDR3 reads CAISYLGTGETGELFF. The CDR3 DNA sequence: TGTGCCATCAGTTACCTCGGGACAGGGGAAACCGGGGAGCTGTTTTTT.

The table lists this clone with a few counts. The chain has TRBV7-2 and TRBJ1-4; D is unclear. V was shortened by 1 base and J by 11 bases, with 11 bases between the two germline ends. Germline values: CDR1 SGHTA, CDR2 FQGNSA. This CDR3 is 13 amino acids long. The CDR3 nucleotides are TGTGCCAGCAGCTTAGAGAGGGCAAGGAAACTGTTTTTT. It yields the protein CASSLERARKLFF.

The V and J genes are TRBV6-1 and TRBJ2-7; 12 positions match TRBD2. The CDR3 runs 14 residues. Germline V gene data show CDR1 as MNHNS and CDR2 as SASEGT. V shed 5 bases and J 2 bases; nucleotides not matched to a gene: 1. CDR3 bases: TGTGCCAGCAGTCTAGCGGGAGGGCCCTACGAGCAGTACTTC. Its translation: CASSLAGGPYEQYF.

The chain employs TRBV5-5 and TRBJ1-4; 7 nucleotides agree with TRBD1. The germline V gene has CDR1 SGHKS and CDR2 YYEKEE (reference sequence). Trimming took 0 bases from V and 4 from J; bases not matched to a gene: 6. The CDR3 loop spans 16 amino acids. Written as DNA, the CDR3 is TGTGCCAGCAGCTTGGCTGGGACAGACAATAATGAAAAACTGTTTTTT. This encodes CASSLAGTDNNEKLFF.

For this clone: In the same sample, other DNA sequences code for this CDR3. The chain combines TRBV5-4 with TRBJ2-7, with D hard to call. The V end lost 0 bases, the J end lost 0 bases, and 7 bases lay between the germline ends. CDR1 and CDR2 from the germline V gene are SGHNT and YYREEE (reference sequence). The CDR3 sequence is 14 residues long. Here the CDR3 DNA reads TGTGCCAGCAGCTTGGGTAGAAGCTCCTACGAGCAGTACTTC. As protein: CASSLGRSSYEQYF.

CDR3 in DNA: TGTGCCAGCAGTCGCTACAGGGGGCTGGGCTATGGCTACACCTTC. This encodes CASSRYRGLGYGYTF. The chain uses TRBV27 and TRBJ1-2; 9 positions match TRBD1. Germline V lookup: CDR1 MNHEY, CDR2 SMNVEV (reference sequence). This CDR3 comprises 15 residues. J gave up 4 bases and V 5 bases, and 8 bases lay outside the gene matches.